This T cell receptor beta chain was retrieved from a study of tumor-infiltrating lymphocytes in primary liver carcinoma. Synthesis of TCR beta cDNA was carried out from approximately 500 ng total RNA with a constant-region primer. Three-round nested multiplex PCR performed with slightly modified ARM-PCR produced the TCR beta libraries. The study ran its first two PCR rounds for approximately 10 cycles each, using TRBV1-TRBV30 forward primers and a C-beta reverse primer. TCRdb fed the multiplex PCR reads into MiXCR, producing one record per CDR3 protein. This sample has about 64,000 distinct CDR3 sequences; over 60% occur once, and the top ten carry roughly two fifths. A single count supports this clonotype. A read error may produce the germline difference seen at one junction end. The CDR3 runs 15 residues. Germline CDR1 and CDR2: LGHNA and YSLEER. From roughly 20-30 mg of unsorted bulk tissue, DNA and RNA were co-extracted together. Patients diagnosed with primary liver carcinoma received treatment through surgical resection.

The V and J genes are TRBV4-3 and TRBJ2-7; 7 bases map to TRBD1. This clonotype was obtained from a man aged 40-50 years with primary liver carcinoma and hepatitis B virus infection. The sample was liver tumor tissue from sampling region 4. The subset denotes: tumor region T4, right-lateral pole. The CDR3 DNA reads TGCGCCAACAGCCAAGATACGGGGACAGCAGACGCGGAGCACTTC. Protein: CANSQDTGTADAEHF.